These 22 T cell receptor beta chains were all obtained from the same sample, sequenced in a study of blood T cell repertoires in COVID-19. Data came from immunoSEQ multiplex PCR; TCRdb stores just in-frame clones and leaves some out. The sample yields approximately 76,000 clones, approximately 89% seen once. Source material: peripheral blood. The receptor set was obtained from a human donor in a cohort sampled during active COVID-19.

This chain uses TRBV10-3 with TRBJ1-4; 10 nucleotides match TRBD1. There are 15 residues in the CDR3. The V gene end was trimmed by 6 bases and the J gene end by 8 bases; junction bases not matched to a gene: 9. CDR1 is ENHRY and CDR2 is SYGVKD in the germline V gene. CDR3 coding DNA: TGTGCCATCAGACCCTCGACAGGGGGCGCGGAAAAACTGTTTTTT. This gives the protein CAIRPSTGGAEKLFF.

The V call is TRBV19, the J call TRBJ1-6; a weak D match, TRBD1 (6 bases). Germline V gene sequence: CDR1 LNHDA, CDR2 SQIVND (reference sequence). The CDR3 has 14 amino acids. Trimming cost V 8 bases and J 8 bases, with 16 bases left between them. In DNA, the CDR3 is TGTGCCAGTGGTTCCCGACAGGCGCATTCACCCCTCCACTTT. Translating it yields CASGSRQAHSPLHF.

V and J are TRBV4-1 and TRBJ2-7, with 7 bases aligning to TRBD2. Looked up from germline, CDR1 is MGHRA and CDR2 is YSYEKL. V shed 4 bases, J shed 0 bases, and the junction held 3 bases outside the gene matches. CDR3 size: 14 residues. CDR3 DNA sequence: TGCGCCAGCAGCCCAGGACTAGGCTCCTACGAGCAGTACTTC. This translates into CASSPGLGSYEQYF.

The V gene is TRBV28, the J gene TRBJ2-7; D possibly corresponds to TRBD1 (6 bases). CDR1 and CDR2 from the germline V gene are MDHEN and SYDVKM. Trimming pared 4 bases from V and 0 bases from J, leaving 10 bases between. The CDR3 sequence is 14 residues long. The CDR3: CASSSPQGSYEQYF. As DNA, the CDR3 is TGTGCCAGCAGTTCGCCACAGGGCTCCTACGAGCAGTACTTC.

The V gene is TRBV11-2, the J gene TRBJ2-2, with D possibly matching TRBD2 (6 bases). CDR1 is SGHAT and CDR2 is FQNNGV in the germline V gene. CDR3 size: 15 residues. Trimming removed 1 base from V and 8 bases from J, with 14 bases in between. The CDR3 spells CASSLGRQGGGELFF. DNA for the CDR3: TGTGCCAGCAGCTTAGGCCGGCAGGGAGGTGGGGAGCTGTTTTTT.

This clone was seen only once. The V gene is TRBV28, the J gene TRBJ2-7, with 7 bases identical to TRBD1. From germline, CDR1 is MDHEN and CDR2 SYDVKM. The CDR3 extends over 16 amino acids. Trimming took 3 bases from V and 0 from J; bases not matched to a gene: 8. The CDR3 DNA sequence: TGTGCCAGCAGTTTTCGTGCTGGGGACAGCTCCTACGAGCAGTACTTC. Translation gives CASSFRAGDSSYEQYF. Full variable domain (missing parts from reference TRBV28 and TRBJ2-7): DVKVTQSSRYLVKRTGEKVFLECVQDMDHENMFWYRQDPGLGLRLIYFSYDVKMKEKGDIPEGYSVSREKKERFSLILESASTNQTSMYLCASSFRAGDSSYEQYFGPGTRLTVT.

The gene calls are TRBV6-1 and TRBJ1-5; 7 bases are shared with TRBD1. Trimming cost V 2 bases and J 4 bases; bases outside gene matches: 11. There are 17 residues in the CDR3. Per germline, CDR1 MNHNS and CDR2 SASEGT. CDR3 bases: TGTGCCAGCAGTGAACAAGGGGGCGATGAGGTTAATCAGCCCCAGCATTTT. This gives the protein CASSEQGGDEVNQPQHF.

This clone was observed once. The rearrangement joins TRBV12-3 or TRBV12-4 to TRBJ1-3; possible D gene TRBD1, 5 bases. The length of the CDR3 is 13 residues. Trimming shortened V by 5 bases and J by 1 base, and 6 bases separated the two germline ends. Written as DNA, the CDR3 is TGTGCCAGCAGTGGGACTTCTGGAAACACCATATATTTT. It is translated as CASSGTSGNTIYF.

This rearrangement joins TRBV11-2 to TRBJ2-1, with D perhaps matching TRBD2 (7 bases). This CDR3 contains 16 residues. In germline, CDR1 is SGHAT, CDR2 FQNNGV. Trimming removed 5 bases from V and 6 bases from J, with 20 bases in between. CDR3 DNA: TGTGCCAGCAGCCCTGGGGGGGGGCGCTTTGGCAATGAGCAGTTCTTC. It translates to CASSPGGGRFGNEQFF.

V and J are TRBV30 and TRBJ2-7; perhaps TRBD2 as D (6 bases). Germline CDR1 and CDR2: GTSNPN and SVGIG (reference sequence). This CDR3 has 15 residues. Trimming cost V 5 bases and J 3 bases, with 20 bases left between them. CDR3: CAWVSPGTVGYEQYF. DNA of the CDR3: TGTGCCTGGGTGAGCCCCGGGACTGTTGGCTACGAGCAGTACTTC.

This chain links TRBV5-8 with TRBJ2-5; the match to TRBD2 covers 8 bases. Germline CDR1 reads SGHTS; CDR2 reads YDEGEE. This CDR3 spans 13 amino acids. V was pared by 5 bases and J by 5 bases, with 5 bases of the junction left unmatched. The CDR3 reads CASSAAGEETQYF. In DNA, the CDR3 is TGTGCCAGCAGTGCAGCGGGGGAGGAGACCCAGTACTTC.

The V call is TRBV7-9, the J call TRBJ2-6; D may be TRBD1 (6 bases). Germline V lookup: CDR1 SEHNR, CDR2 FQNEAQ (reference sequence). This CDR3 has 18 amino acids. Deletions cut 6 bases from V and 1 base from J, with 19 bases between. CDR3 loop: CASRESPGHLSGANVLTF. As DNA, the CDR3 is TGTGCCAGCAGGGAGAGCCCGGGACACTTATCTGGGGCCAACGTCCTGACTTTC. The full variable domain, its missing parts supplied by reference TRBV7-9 and TRBJ2-6, is DTGVSQNPRHKITKRGQNVTFRCDPISEHNRLYWYRQTLGQGPEFLTYFQNEAQLEKSRLLSDRFSAERPKGSFSTLEIQRTEQGDSAMYLCASRESPGHLSGANVLTFGAGSRLTVL.

The chain is built from TRBV9 and TRBJ1-1; D might be TRBD1 (5 bases). This CDR3 contains 13 residues. V lost 3 bases to trimming and J lost 0 bases, with 6 bases between them. Germline lookup yields CDR1 SGDLS and CDR2 YYNGEE. This CDR3 reads CASSEGMNTEAFF. DNA for the CDR3: TGTGCCAGCAGCGAGGGGATGAACACTGAAGCTTTCTTT. The full variable domain, completed using reference TRBV9 and TRBJ1-1, is DSGVTQTPKHLITATGQRVTLRCSPRSGDLSVYWYQQSLDQGLQFLIQYYNGEERAKGNILERFSAQQFPDLHSELNLSSLELGDSALYFCASSEGMNTEAFFGQGTRLTVV.

This rearrangement joins TRBV19 to TRBJ1-6; 7 bases align to TRBD1. V lost 5 bases and J lost 11; bases outside the gene matches: 15. The CDR3 length is 16 residues. Germline assignment: CDR1 LNHDA and CDR2 SQIVND (reference sequence). The CDR3 loop is CASSLGNRGESPPLHF. Here the CDR3 DNA reads TGTGCCAGTAGTCTAGGAAACAGGGGCGAGTCGCCACCCCTCCACTTT.

The chain uses TRBV28 and TRBJ1-1; a possible D gene is TRBD1 (6 bases). There are 13 residues in the CDR3. Germline values: CDR1 MDHEN, CDR2 SYDVKM. V gave up 8 bases and J gave up 0 bases, with 10 bases separating them. This CDR3 reads CASGGHMNTEAFF. The CDR3 DNA follows: TGTGCCAGCGGGGGACACATGAACACTGAAGCTTTCTTT.

The CDR3 reads CASSLPGQENYEQYF. Written as DNA, the CDR3 is TGTGCCAGCAGTTTACCGGGACAGGAAAACTACGAGCAGTACTTC. The gene calls are TRBV6-6 and TRBJ2-7; 8 positions match TRBD1. CDR1 MNHNY and CDR2 SVGAGI come from the germline V gene (reference sequence). The CDR3 sequence is 15 residues long. The V gene end was trimmed by 4 bases and the J gene end by 3 bases; junction bases not matched to a gene: 8.

The chain couples TRBV11-2 to TRBJ2-7; D is possibly TRBD2 (5 bases). The CDR3 runs 17 residues. CDR1 is SGHAT, CDR2 FQNNGV, per germline. V was trimmed by 1 base and J by 3 bases, leaving 19 bases between them. The CDR3 DNA follows: TGTGCCAGCAGCTTAGTTCGAGGCAGGACGGGGATCTACGAGCAGTACTTC. Its translation: CASSLVRGRTGIYEQYF.

This chain joins TRBV27 and TRBJ2-2, with 8 bases aligning to TRBD1. The CDR3 is 16 residues long. V lost 7 bases, J lost 3 bases, and 10 bases stayed unmatched. Per germline, CDR1 MNHEY and CDR2 SMNVEV (reference sequence). CDR3 DNA: TGTGCCAGCAAACCTCAGGCAGGGGGCGACACCGGGGAGCTGTTTTTT. Amino acid sequence: CASKPQAGGDTGELFF.

The chain combines TRBV4-2 with TRBJ2-5, with 8 bases aligning to TRBD2. Germline trimming cut 2 bases from V and 2 bases from J; bases unmatched to any gene: 7. The germline gives CDR1 LGHNA, CDR2 YNFKEQ. This CDR3 contains 16 residues. Written as DNA, the CDR3 is TGTGCCAGCAGCCAAAGGGCGGGGGGACCACAAGAGACCCAGTACTTC. Translation gives CASSQRAGGPQETQYF.

The chain joins TRBV5-1 to TRBJ2-5; D is undetermined. V was cut by 0 bases and J by 2 bases, with 8 bases left in between. This CDR3 contains 14 residues. Germline V CDR1 and CDR2: SGHRS, YFSETQ. The CDR3 sequence: CASSLAGRQETQYF. CDR3 DNA: TGCGCCAGCAGCTTGGCTGGCAGACAAGAGACCCAGTACTTC. The full variable domain, with the rest looked up from reference TRBV5-1 and TRBJ2-5, is KAGVTQTPRYLIKTRGQQVTLSCSPISGHRSVSWYQQTPGQGLQFLFEYFSETQRNKGNFPGRFSGRQFSNSRSEMNVSTLELGDSALYLCASSLAGRQETQYFGPGTRLLVL.

This clone was seen only once. V and J are TRBV10-3 and TRBJ1-2; 10 bases match TRBD1. The V gene's germline CDR1 is ENHRY and CDR2 SYGVKD. This CDR3 is built from 15 residues. The junction had 5 bases not matched to a gene; V was cut back by 3 bases and J by 4 bases. The CDR3: CAISDGTGEGYGYTF. CDR3 coding DNA: TGTGCCATCAGTGACGGGACAGGGGAGGGCTATGGCTACACCTTC.

The chain joins TRBV7-2 to TRBJ1-6; 8 nucleotides line up with TRBD1. CDR3 length equals 16 residues. Germline CDR1 is SGHTA and CDR2 is FQGNSA. J gave up 2 bases and V 7 bases, and 7 bases lay outside the gene matches. The CDR3 bases are TGTGCCAGCACCGGGGACAGGCGGGCCTATAATTCACCCCTCCACTTT. This sequence encodes CASTGDRRAYNSPLHF.